A single sample is the source of the 11 T cell receptor beta chains below, sequenced in a study of blood T cells in healthy people across ages. Primers used in a second PCR of about 7 to 11 cycles were a sample-barcoded 5' primer and a J-beta primer mix. TCRdb independently ran MiXCR on the 5' RACE reads; one entry per CDR3 protein. This sample carries 1.2 million to 1.5 million distinct CDR3 sequences, roughly 45% of them seen once, and the ten largest clones take 6.5% to 10%. The sample consisted of blood. The origin of the receptors is a woman between 18 and 29 years old in good health.

There are a few counts of this clonotype. V gene TRBV29-1 combines with J gene TRBJ1-2; D is undetermined. The CDR3 loop spans 12 amino acids. V lost 2 bases and J 2 bases, leaving 6 bases between the germline ends. In germline, CDR1 is SQVTM, CDR2 ANQGSEA. The CDR3 DNA follows: TGCAGCGTTGAAACCCAGAACTATGGCTACACCTTC. As protein: CSVETQNYGYTF.

CDR3 in amino acids: CRSLSGQHYGYTF. The CDR3 DNA follows: TGCAGGTCTCTCTCGGGACAGCACTATGGCTACACCTTC. This chain links TRBV20-1 with TRBJ1-2; 7 positions agree with TRBD1. CDR3 length: 13 amino acids. Germline lookup yields CDR1 DFQATT and CDR2 SNEGSKA (reference sequence).

V gene TRBV20-1 combines with J gene TRBJ1-1; 8 bases are a match to TRBD1. CDR1 is DFQATT and CDR2 is SNEGSKA in the germline V gene (reference sequence). There are 16 residues in the CDR3. With V trimmed by 5 bases and J by 0 bases, 11 bases remained unmatched. The CDR3 DNA follows: TGCAGTGCTCCCGGCAGGGGGCCTTCCATGAACACTGAAGCTTTCTTT. It codes for CSAPGRGPSMNTEAFF.

On this clonotype itself: The junction differs from germline at one of its ends, possibly a read error. The chain employs TRBV4-1 and TRBJ2-3, with TRBD2 as a possible D gene (7 bases). Looked up from germline, CDR1 is MGHRA and CDR2 is YSYEKL. CDR3 length: 16 amino acids. Written as DNA, the CDR3 is TGCGCCAGCAGCCAAGATAGGGGGGGGAACACAGGTACGCAGTATTTT. This encodes CASSQDRGGNTGTQYF.

This clonotype was detected only a few times. This chain joins TRBV20-1 and TRBJ1-2, with D possibly being TRBD1 (6 bases). Germline-derived CDR1 and CDR2 are DFQATT and SNEGSKA (reference sequence). The CDR3 totals 13 residues. V lost 6 bases and J 6 bases, leaving 17 bases between the germline ends. In nucleotides, the CDR3 is TGCAGTGCCTACCGGGACAAGAAAAATGGCTACACCTTC. Amino acid sequence: CSAYRDKKNGYTF.

This clonotype was picked up a small number of times. The V gene is TRBV4-1, the J gene TRBJ2-1; maybe TRBD2 (5 bases). The J call may be wrong; the DNA end is better matched by TRBJ2-7. This CDR3 spans 15 amino acids. The V gene's germline CDR1 is MGHRA and CDR2 YSYEKL. The CDR3 DNA sequence: TGCGCCAGCAGCCAAGAGGGAGCGGCCTACAATGAGCAGTACTTC. Amino acid sequence: CASSQEGAAYNEQYF.

The chain employs TRBV20-1 and TRBJ1-2, with 10 bases that match TRBD1. Germline V CDR1 and CDR2: DFQATT, SNEGSKA (reference sequence). The CDR3 totals 14 residues. Germline trimming cut 3 bases from V and 7 bases from J; bases unmatched to any gene: 8. The DNA for the CDR3 is TGCAGTGCTAGCCCCGGGACAGGGGATCCTGGCTACACCTTC. Its translation is CSASPGTGDPGYTF.

The gene calls are TRBV9 and TRBJ2-5; no firm D call. The CDR3 runs to 14 residues. V was clipped by 1 base and J by 3 bases, with 10 bases between them. Germline CDR1 SGDLS, CDR2 YYNGEE. CDR3 coding DNA: TGTGCCAGCAGCGTAACAGAACGTAAAGAGACCCAGTACTTC. Residues: CASSVTERKETQYF. The variable domain in full, with the rest retrieved from reference TRBV9 and TRBJ2-5, is DSGVTQTPKHLITATGQRVTLRCSPRSGDLSVYWYQQSLDQGLQFLIQYYNGEERAKGNILERFSAQQFPDLHSELNLSSLELGDSALYFCASSVTERKETQYFGPGTRLLVL.

The chain couples TRBV7-2 to TRBJ2-5, with 12 bases that match TRBD2. This CDR3 has 15 amino acids. V was clipped by 7 bases and J by 5 bases; unmatched bases: 8. Germline lookup yields CDR1 SGHTA and CDR2 FQGNSA. DNA of the CDR3: TGTGCCAGCAACATACTAGCGGGGGGCCAGGAGACCCAGTACTTC. Translating gives CASNILAGGQETQYF.

This clonotype has just one count. The chain employs TRBV9 and TRBJ1-5; a possible D gene is TRBD1 (5 bases). Deletions cut 0 bases from V and 4 bases from J, with 8 bases between. The germline CDR1 and CDR2 sequences are SGDLS and YYNGEE. This CDR3 is built from 14 residues. The CDR3 sequence is CASSVGGANQPQHF. The CDR3 DNA reads as TGTGCCAGCAGCGTAGGTGGGGCTAATCAGCCCCAGCATTTT. Full variable domain (outside the CDR3, taken from reference TRBV9 and TRBJ1-5): DSGVTQTPKHLITATGQRVTLRCSPRSGDLSVYWYQQSLDQGLQFLIQYYNGEERAKGNILERFSAQQFPDLHSELNLSSLELGDSALYFCASSVGGANQPQHFGDGTRLSIL.

This chain connects TRBV5-1 to TRBJ1-1; D gene uncertain. The germline V gene encodes CDR1 SGHRS and CDR2 YFSETQ. This CDR3 region has 14 residues. Trimming pared 4 bases from V and 1 base from J, leaving 11 bases between. The CDR3 DNA is TGCGCCAGCAGCACCAACTCGGGGAACACTGAAGCTTTCTTT. It encodes CASSTNSGNTEAFF.